This T cell receptor (beta chain) was sequenced during a study of low-dose radiotherapy and immunotherapy resistance in tumors. This clonotype came up many times. Time point here: after trial treatment. The treatment is: LDRT plus nivolumab, ipilimumab, low-dose cyclophosphamide and aspirin (RACIN trial). In germline, CDR1 is KGHDR, CDR2 SFDVKD. The CDR3 contains 14 residues. The V segment lost 4 bases and the J segment 5 bases; nucleotides outside the gene matches: 4. Alpha and beta chains were covered, as first-strand cDNA relied on TRAV- and TRBV-specific primers. TCR amplification ran roughly 21 PCR cycles using constant-region and V-primer adapter primers. In TCRdb, the reads were re-called with MiXCR into one record per CDR3 protein. This sample has 95,000 to 100,000 distinct CDR3 sequences; 20% to 25% occur once, and the top ten carry over 4%.

This sequence was found in a male donor with prostate cancer. The chain carries TRBV24-1 and TRBJ2-5, with 9 bases fitting TRBD1. The sequencing here drew on PBMCs, taken after low-dose radiotherapy plus immunotherapy. The CDR3 region has the DNA TGTGCCACCAGTGACACAGGGGGCGGTGAGACCCAGTACTTC. Translated, it gives CATSDTGGGETQYF.